These 15 T cell receptor beta chains came from one sample sequenced in a study of immune cell composition in non-small cell lung cancer. Sequenced by immunoSEQ multiplex PCR; TCRdb stores in-frame clones only, minus some. Of approximately 4,300 clones listed, about 80% are singletons. Sequenced material: lung tumor tissue. These receptors were obtained from a human donor with non-small cell lung cancer.

The chain employs TRBV5-4 and TRBJ2-7, with D possibly matching TRBD1 (6 bases). Germline values: CDR1 SGHNT, CDR2 YYREEE (reference sequence). The V end was cut by 6 bases, the J end by 7 bases, with 17 bases between. This CDR3 region has 13 residues. For the CDR3, the DNA is TGTGCCAGCAAGGCCAGGGATCAGGGGGAGCAGTACTTC. This sequence encodes CASKARDQGEQYF.

This clone was counted a single time. This chain connects TRBV5-1 to TRBJ2-5; 7 bases align to TRBD1. The CDR3 sequence is 13 residues long. The V and J ends lost 3 bases and 5 bases, in that order; junction bases with no gene match: 4. Germline V gives CDR1 SGHRS, CDR2 YFSETQ. CDR3 bases: TGCGCCAGCAGCTCCCAGGGGGAGGAGACCCAGTACTTC. It encodes CASSSQGEETQYF.

In its sample, this clone ranks as medium-sized (0.01 to 0.1%). V usage is TRBV7-6 and J usage is TRBJ2-5, with D tentatively TRBD1 (5 bases). V gave up 3 bases and J gave up 2 bases, with 10 bases separating them. From germline, CDR1 is SGHVS and CDR2 FNYEAQ. The length of the CDR3 is 14 residues. The CDR3 reads CASSFYSGQETQYF. CDR3 coding DNA: TGTGCCAGCAGCTTCTATTCAGGGCAAGAGACCCAGTACTTC.

This rearrangement joins TRBV13 to TRBJ1-2; D is uncertain. Germline V lookup: CDR1 PRHDT, CDR2 FYEKMQ (reference sequence). This CDR3 comprises 13 residues. The germline V and J ends were trimmed by 5 bases and 8 bases, with 15 bases remaining between them. DNA for the CDR3: TGTGCCAGCAGCCTTGGTAGTCCAACGGGCTACACCTTC. Amino acid sequence: CASSLGSPTGYTF. Full variable domain (outside the CDR3, taken from reference TRBV13 and TRBJ1-2): AAGVIQSPRHLIKEKRETATLKCYPIPRHDTVYWYQQGPGQDPQFLISFYEKMQSDKGSIPDRFSAQQFSDYHSELNMSSLELGDSALYFCASSLGSPTGYTFGSGTRLTVV.

As DNA, the CDR3 is TGCGCCAGCAGCCCGACGGACAGAGTCTATAATTCACCCCTCCACTTT. Its protein product is CASSPTDRVYNSPLHF. The chain recombines TRBV4-1 with TRBJ1-6; tentatively, D is TRBD1 (6 bases). Between the trimmed V and J ends, which lost 4 bases and 3 bases, there was a span of 13 bases. Germline CDR1 is MGHRA and CDR2 is YSYEKL. The CDR3 length is 16 residues.

A single count supports this clone. V usage is TRBV21-1 and J usage is TRBJ1-5. TRBV21-1 is labeled a pseudogene. The CDR3 has 15 residues. The CDR3 region is CASSKVADQPQPQHF. The CDR3 DNA sequence: TGTGCCAGCAGCAAAGTGGCGGATCAGCCTCAGCCCCAGCATTTT.

This chain uses TRBV15 with TRBJ2-7; D may be TRBD1 (6 bases). V shed 3 bases and J shed 6 bases, with 15 bases lying between them. This CDR3 spans 14 amino acids. Germline CDR1 LNHNV, CDR2 YYDKDF (reference sequence). CDR3 coding DNA: TGTGCCACCAGCAGCAGAGTAACAGGGACCGAGCAGTACTTC. Translating it yields CATSSRVTGTEQYF.

The rearrangement uses TRBV7-2 and TRBJ1-1; D remains ambiguous. The CDR3 has 13 residues. Germline lookup yields CDR1 SGHTA and CDR2 FQGNSA. V gave up 4 bases and J gave up 1 base, with 7 bases separating them. Here the CDR3 DNA reads TGTGCCAGCAGCTCGGGGAGGAACACTGAAGCTTTCTTT. It translates to CASSSGRNTEAFF.

This chain uses TRBV30 with TRBJ1-2; D gene unclear. The germline V and J ends were trimmed by 5 bases and 1 base, with 8 bases remaining between them. Germline CDR1 is GTSNPN and CDR2 is SVGIG (reference sequence). This CDR3 has 12 amino acids. The CDR3 region is CAWDTINYGYTF. In nucleotides, the CDR3 is TGTGCCTGGGACACAATTAACTATGGCTACACCTTC.

The rearrangement uses TRBV4-1 and TRBJ2-1; the D gene is possibly TRBD2 (6 bases). This CDR3 has 14 residues. V was shortened by 1 base and J by 7 bases, with 11 bases between the two germline ends. The germline gives CDR1 MGHRA, CDR2 YSYEKL. The CDR3 reads CASSQARLVNEQFF. DNA of the CDR3: TGCGCCAGCAGCCAAGCCCGACTAGTGAATGAGCAGTTCTTC.

Relative to its sample, this clone is medium-sized. The rearrangement uses TRBV19 and TRBJ2-7; weak D call: TRBD2 (5 bases). The CDR3 sequence is 14 residues long. The germline CDR1 and CDR2 sequences are LNHDA and SQIVND (reference sequence). Trimming removed 1 base at V and 7 bases at J, with 14 bases between. The CDR3 bases are TGTGCCAGTAGTATAGCTTCCGGGTCGGGGGAGCAGTACTTC. Translating gives CASSIASGSGEQYF.

The V and J genes are TRBV10-3 and TRBJ1-2, with TRBD1 as a possible D gene (6 bases). CDR1 is ENHRY, CDR2 SYGVKD, per germline. The CDR3 has 13 amino acids. Trimming shortened V by 6 bases and J by 4 bases, and 12 bases separated the two germline ends. The CDR3 bases are TGTGCCATCAGGGGGGGGCAGGGCTATGGCTACACCTTC. This translates into CAIRGGQGYGYTF.

The chain combines TRBV28 with TRBJ1-2; TRBD1 matches at 9 bases. CDR3 length equals 13 residues. V shed 6 bases, J shed 4 bases, and the junction held 3 bases outside the gene matches. Germline V gene data show CDR1 as MDHEN and CDR2 as SYDVKM. The CDR3, as DNA: TGTGCCAGCAGCCGGACAGGGGCCTATGGCTACACCTTC. It is translated as CASSRTGAYGYTF.

CDR3: CASSLLTSGTGSNEQYF. The CDR3 DNA is TGCGCCAGCAGCCTTCTCACATCCGGGACAGGGTCTAACGAGCAGTACTTC. The V and J genes are TRBV4-1 and TRBJ2-7, with 9 bases that match TRBD1. CDR1 is MGHRA and CDR2 is YSYEKL in the germline V gene. V shed 4 bases, J shed 5 bases, and the junction held 15 bases outside the gene matches. This CDR3 has 17 residues.

This clone was picked up a small number of times. The V call is TRBV19, the J call TRBJ1-5; a possible D gene is TRBD1 (5 bases). This CDR3 comprises 14 residues. V shed 5 bases and J shed 1 base, with 9 bases lying between them. Germline CDR1 and CDR2: LNHDA and SQIVND (reference sequence). The CDR3 DNA reads TGTGCCAGTAGTTTCGGGGGGAGCAATCAGCCCCAGCATTTT. It encodes CASSFGGSNQPQHF.